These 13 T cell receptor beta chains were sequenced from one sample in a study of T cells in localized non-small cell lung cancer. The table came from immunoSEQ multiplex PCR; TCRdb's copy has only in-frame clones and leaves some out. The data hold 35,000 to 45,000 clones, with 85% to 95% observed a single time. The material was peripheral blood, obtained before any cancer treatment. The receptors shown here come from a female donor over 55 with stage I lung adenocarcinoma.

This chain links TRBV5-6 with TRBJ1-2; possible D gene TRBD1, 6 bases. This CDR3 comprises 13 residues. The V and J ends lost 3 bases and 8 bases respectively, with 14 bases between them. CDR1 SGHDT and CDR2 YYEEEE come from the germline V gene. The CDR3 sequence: CASSSYRVGGYTF. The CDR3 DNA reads TGTGCCAGCAGCTCCTACAGGGTCGGGGGCTACACCTTC.

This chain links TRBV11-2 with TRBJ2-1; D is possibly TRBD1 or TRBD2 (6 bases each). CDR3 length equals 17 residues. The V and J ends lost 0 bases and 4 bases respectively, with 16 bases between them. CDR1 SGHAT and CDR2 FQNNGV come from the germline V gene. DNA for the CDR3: TGTGCCAGCAGCTTAGATCCTAGAAGGGGGGTATACAATGAGCAGTTCTTC. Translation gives CASSLDPRRGVYNEQFF.

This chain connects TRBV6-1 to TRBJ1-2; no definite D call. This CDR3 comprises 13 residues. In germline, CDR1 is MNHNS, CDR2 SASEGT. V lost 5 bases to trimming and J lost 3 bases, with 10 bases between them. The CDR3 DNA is TGTGCCAGCAGTAAGGGCATCGACTATGGCTACACCTTC. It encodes CASSKGIDYGYTF.

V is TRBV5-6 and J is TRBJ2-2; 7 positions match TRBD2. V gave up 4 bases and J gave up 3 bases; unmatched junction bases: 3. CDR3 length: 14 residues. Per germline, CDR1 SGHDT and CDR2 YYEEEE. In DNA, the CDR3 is TGTGCCAGCAGCCGCGGGGGACACACCGGGGAGCTGTTTTTT. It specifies CASSRGGHTGELFF. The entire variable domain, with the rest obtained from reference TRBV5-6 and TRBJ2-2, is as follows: DAGVTQSPTHLIKTRGQQVTLRCSPKSGHDTVSWYQQALGQGPQFIFQYYEEEERQRGNFPDRFSGHQFPNYSSELNVNALLLGDSALYLCASSRGGHTGELFFGEGSRLTVL.

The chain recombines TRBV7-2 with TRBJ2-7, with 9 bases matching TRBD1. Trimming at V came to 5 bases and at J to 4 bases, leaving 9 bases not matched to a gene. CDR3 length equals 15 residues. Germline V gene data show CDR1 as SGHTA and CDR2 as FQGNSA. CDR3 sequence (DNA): TGTGCCAGCAGCATACAGGGGGCCCTTCAGTACGAGCAGTACTTC. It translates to CASSIQGALQYEQYF.

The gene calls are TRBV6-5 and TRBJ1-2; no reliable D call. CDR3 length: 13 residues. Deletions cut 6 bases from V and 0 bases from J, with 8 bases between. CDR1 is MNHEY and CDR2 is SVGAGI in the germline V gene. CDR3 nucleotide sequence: TGTGCCAGCAGCCGCACGACTAACTATGGCTACACCTTC. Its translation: CASSRTTNYGYTF.

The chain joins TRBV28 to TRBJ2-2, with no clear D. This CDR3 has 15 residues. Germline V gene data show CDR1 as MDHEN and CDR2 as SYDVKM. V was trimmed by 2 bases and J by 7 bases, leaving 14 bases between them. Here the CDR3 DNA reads TGTGCCAGCAGTTTACGATTGGCAGGCCGCGGGGAGCTGTTTTTT. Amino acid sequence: CASSLRLAGRGELFF.

The CDR3 bases are TGTGCCAGTAGTCCACGTTCCGGGTTCACAGATACGCAGTATTTT. It yields the protein CASSPRSGFTDTQYF. V is TRBV19 and J is TRBJ2-3; no definite D call. Germline V gene lookup returns CDR1 LNHDA and CDR2 SQIVND (reference sequence). The V end was cut by 5 bases, the J end by 2 bases, with 14 bases between. The CDR3 contains 15 residues. Together with reference TRBV19 and TRBJ2-3, the CDR3 gives the full variable domain: DGGITQSPKYLFRKEGQNVTLSCEQNLNHDAMYWYRQDPGQGLRLIYYSQIVNDFQKGDIAEGYSVSREKKESFPLTVTSAQKNPTAFYLCASSPRSGFTDTQYFGPGTRLTVL.

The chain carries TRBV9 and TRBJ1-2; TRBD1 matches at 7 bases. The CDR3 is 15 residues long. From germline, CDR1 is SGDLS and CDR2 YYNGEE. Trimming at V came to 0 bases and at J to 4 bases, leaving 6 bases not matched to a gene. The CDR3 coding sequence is TGTGCCAGCAGCGTAGGAGGCAGGGGGGCCTATGGCTACACCTTC. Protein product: CASSVGGRGAYGYTF.

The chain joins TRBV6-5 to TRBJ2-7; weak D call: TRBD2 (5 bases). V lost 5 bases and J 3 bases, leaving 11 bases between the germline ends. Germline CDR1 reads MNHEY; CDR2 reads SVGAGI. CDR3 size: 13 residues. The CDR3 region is CASSPRGSYEQYV. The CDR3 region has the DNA TGTGCCAGCAGTCCCCGGGGTAGCTACGAGCAGTACGTC.

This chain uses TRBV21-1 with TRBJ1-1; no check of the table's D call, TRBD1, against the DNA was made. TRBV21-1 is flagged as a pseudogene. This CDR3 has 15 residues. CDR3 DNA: TGTGCCAGCAGCTCGGCGGGACAGGGGAACACTGAAGCTTTCTTT. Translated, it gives CASSSAGQGNTEAFF.

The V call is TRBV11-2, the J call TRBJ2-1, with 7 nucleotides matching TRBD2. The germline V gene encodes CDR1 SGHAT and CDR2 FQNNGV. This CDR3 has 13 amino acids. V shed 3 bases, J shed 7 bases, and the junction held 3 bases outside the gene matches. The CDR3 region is CASSFGLGNEQFF. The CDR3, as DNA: TGTGCCAGCAGCTTTGGACTAGGGAATGAGCAGTTCTTC.

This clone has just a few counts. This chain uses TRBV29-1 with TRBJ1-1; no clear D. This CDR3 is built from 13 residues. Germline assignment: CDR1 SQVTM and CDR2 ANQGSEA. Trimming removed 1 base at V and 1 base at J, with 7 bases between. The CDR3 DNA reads TGCAGCGTTGAAGGGGATTCGAACACTGAAGCTTTCTTT. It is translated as CSVEGDSNTEAFF.